The source of this TCR beta chain is a study of T cells in Graves' hyperthyroidism and ophthalmopathy. Researchers took RNA transcripts and amplified the TCR beta CDR3 regions from them. The HTBI set primed first-round TCR CDR3 RT-PCR. TCRdb re-called the multiplex PCR reads with MiXCR, one entry per CDR3 protein. The sample consists of some 570,000 distinct CDR3 sequences, approximately 17% of them appearing once. The length of the CDR3 is 15 residues. Trimming at V came to 5 bases and at J to 6 bases, leaving 6 bases not matched to a gene. The TCR originated in a woman between 18 and 29 years old with Graves' ophthalmopathy. The rearrangement links TRBV12-3 or TRBV12-4 to TRBJ2-5; TRBD2 agrees at 13 bases. Sequencing was done on a sample of blood. CDR3 amino acids: CASSRLAGGIKTQYF. CDR3 bases: TGTGCCAGCAGTCGACTAGCGGGGGGTATAAAGACCCAGTACTTC.